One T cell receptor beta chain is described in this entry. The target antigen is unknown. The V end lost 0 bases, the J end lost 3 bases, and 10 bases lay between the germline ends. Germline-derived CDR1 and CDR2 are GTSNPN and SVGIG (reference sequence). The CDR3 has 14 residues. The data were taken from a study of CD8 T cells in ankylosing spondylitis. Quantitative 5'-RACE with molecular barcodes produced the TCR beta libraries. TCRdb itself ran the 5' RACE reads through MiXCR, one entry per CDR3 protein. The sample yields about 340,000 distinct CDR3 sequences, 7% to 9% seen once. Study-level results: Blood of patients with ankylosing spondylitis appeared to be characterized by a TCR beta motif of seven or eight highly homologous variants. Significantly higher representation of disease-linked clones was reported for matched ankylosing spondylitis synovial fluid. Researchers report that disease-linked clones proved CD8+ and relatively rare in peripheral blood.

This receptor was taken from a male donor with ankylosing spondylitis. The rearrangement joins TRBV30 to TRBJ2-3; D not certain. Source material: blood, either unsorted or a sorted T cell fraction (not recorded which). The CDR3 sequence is CAWSVSLTTDTQYF. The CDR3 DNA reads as TGTGCCTGGAGTGTATCCCTAACAACAGATACGCAGTATTTT.